The sequence of this TCR beta chain was determined in a study of response to subunit inactivated influenza vaccine. Broader study findings: Researchers suggested that each seasonal influenza vaccination recruits few new T cells.

Each CDR3 protein is one row after TCRdb ran MiXCR on the RT-PCR reads. The data show 610,000 or so distinct CDR3 sequences, 11% to 15% seen once. This clonotype has a single count. No antigen is known for it. Trimming took 4 bases from V and 6 from J; bases not matched to a gene: 9. This CDR3 region has 15 residues. Germline lookup yields CDR1 SGHDT and CDR2 YYEEEE. This chain uses TRBV5-6 with TRBJ2-7, with 11 bases aligning to TRBD1. The sequence was obtained from a man aged 45-65 years who received an inactivated influenza vaccine. The sequences come from PBMCs from blood, collected approximately 12 days after vaccination. CDR3 sequence: CASSGGQDRGLEQYF. As DNA, the CDR3 is TGTGCCAGCAGCGGGGGCCAGGACAGGGGGCTCGAGCAGTACTTC.